This is a list of T cell receptor beta chains from one sample in a study of OX40 agonist ivuxolimab in advanced cancers. The assay was immunoSEQ multiplex PCR, and TCRdb's table has in-frame clones only and misses some. The data hold approximately 47,000 clones, with about 88% observed a single time. The starting material was CD4+ or CD8+ T cells sorted from blood, obtained in a trial of the OX40 agonist ivuxolimab. All receptors derive from an adult with an advanced solid tumor such as melanoma, head and neck, liver or kidney cancer. The CDR3 runs from the conserved cysteine through the conserved F or W. The D gene is left open where the match is weak. The size entry is marked missing in some rows and otherwise reads once, few, many or a size class.

clone size: NA; V gene: TRBV5-1; D gene: TRBD1; J gene: TRBJ2-2; CDR3 DNA: TGCGCCAGCAGCTTGGGGGACAGGGGGACCGGGGAGCTGTTTTTT; CDR3 protein: CASSLGDRGTGELFF
clone size: once; V gene: TRBV30; D gene: TRBD2; J gene: TRBJ2-7; CDR3 DNA: TGTGCCTTTTCCGGCGGGAGACTCTACGAGCAGTACTTC; CDR3 protein: CAFSGGRLYEQYF
clone size: NA; V gene: TRBV5-1; D gene: TRBD1; J gene: TRBJ2-7; CDR3 DNA: TGCGCCAGCACCAAAGAGGCAGGGGGATACTACGAGCAGTACTTC; CDR3 protein: CASTKEAGGYYEQYF
clone size: NA; V gene: TRBV5-1; D gene: TRBD2; J gene: TRBJ2-7; CDR3 DNA: TGCGCCAGCAGCTTAAGGGCTAGCGGGAGCCCCCCCTCCTACGAGCAGTACTTC; CDR3 protein: CASSLRASGSPPSYEQYF
clone size: NA; V gene: TRBV7-2; D gene: TRBD2; J gene: TRBJ2-5; CDR3 DNA: TGTGCCAGCAGCTTTACTAGCGGGGTTGGGGAGACCCAGTACTTC; CDR3 protein: CASSFTSGVGETQYF
clone size: NA; V gene: TRBV27; D gene: NA; J gene: TRBJ2-5; CDR3 DNA: TGTGCCAGCAGTTTAAAGTCCGCCCAAGAGACCCAGTACTTC; CDR3 protein: CASSLKSAQETQYF
clone size: NA; V gene: TRBV19; D gene: NA; J gene: TRBJ1-5; CDR3 DNA: TGTGCCAGTAGCCTGCTTGGCGATCAGCCCCAGCATTTT; CDR3 protein: CASSLLGDQPQHF
clone size: NA; V gene: TRBV7-8; D gene: NA; J gene: TRBJ2-7; CDR3 DNA: TGTGCCAGCAGCATCGGAGGGAGAGACTTTTACGAGCAGTACTTC; CDR3 protein: CASSIGGRDFYEQYF
clone size: NA; V gene: TRBV7-8; D gene: TRBD1; J gene: TRBJ1-1; CDR3 DNA: TGTGCCAGCAGCCAAGCAGGGGGTGAAGCTTTCTTT; CDR3 protein: CASSQAGGEAFF
clone size: NA; V gene: TRBV9; D gene: TRBD2; J gene: TRBJ2-1; CDR3 DNA: TGTGCCAGCAGCTTGGGAATCGGGACTAGCGGGAGCCGCTCCTACAATGAGCAGTTCTTC; CDR3 protein: CASSLGIGTSGSRSYNEQFF
clone size: NA; V gene: TRBV10-3; D gene: NA; J gene: TRBJ2-3; CDR3 DNA: TGTGCCATCAGTGAGTTGGGACTCCACACAGATACGCAGTATTTT; CDR3 protein: CAISELGLHTDTQYF
clone size: NA; V gene: TRBV11-3; D gene: TRBD1; J gene: TRBJ2-5; CDR3 DNA: TGTGCCAGCACCCCTTGGGACAGTCAAGAGACCCAGTACTTC; CDR3 protein: CASTPWDSQETQYF
clone size: NA; V gene: TRBV2; D gene: TRBD1; J gene: TRBJ2-2; CDR3 DNA: TGTGCCAGCAGTCCCAGGACAGGGGCCGGTACCGGGGAGCTGTTTTTT; CDR3 protein: CASSPRTGAGTGELFF
clone size: NA; V gene: TRBV10-1; D gene: NA; J gene: TRBJ2-3; CDR3 DNA: TGCGCCAGCAGTGATATGGGAGTTGGCACAGATACGCAGTATTTT; CDR3 protein: CASSDMGVGTDTQYF
clone size: NA; V gene: TRBV5-4; D gene: TRBD1; J gene: TRBJ2-7; CDR3 DNA: TGTGCCAGCAGCCGTGGACAGGGGTCCTACGAGCAGTACTTC; CDR3 protein: CASSRGQGSYEQYF
clone size: NA; V gene: TRBV5-1; D gene: NA; J gene: TRBJ2-1; CDR3 DNA: TGCGCCAGCATGGTAGGAACGTTGAACAATGAGCAGTTCTTC; CDR3 protein: CASMVGTLNNEQFF
clone size: NA; V gene: TRBV5-1; D gene: NA; J gene: TRBJ1-2; CDR3 DNA: TGCGCCAGCAGCGACACGGGGATCTATGGCTACACCTTC; CDR3 protein: CASSDTGIYGYTF
clone size: NA; V gene: TRBV19; D gene: TRBD1; J gene: TRBJ2-4; CDR3 DNA: TGTGCCAGTAGACAGGGGGTAGGGAACATTCAGTACTTC; CDR3 protein: CASRQGVGNIQYF
clone size: NA; V gene: TRBV27; D gene: TRBD1; J gene: TRBJ1-1; CDR3 DNA: TGTGCCAGCAGTTTAACACAGACAGGGACTGAAGCTTTCTTT; CDR3 protein: CASSLTQTGTEAFF
clone size: NA; V gene: TRBV5-5; D gene: TRBD2; J gene: TRBJ2-2; CDR3 DNA: TGTGCCAGCAGCTTTGAAGGTCGCGGGAGGAACACCGGGGAGCTGTTTTTT; CDR3 protein: CASSFEGRGRNTGELFF
clone size: NA; V gene: TRBV21-1; D gene: NA; J gene: TRBJ2-6; CDR3 DNA: TGTGCCAGCAGCAAAGTTACACCGTCTGGGGCCAACGTCCTGACTTTC; CDR3 protein: CASSKVTPSGANVLTF
clone size: NA; V gene: TRBV11-2; D gene: TRBD1; J gene: TRBJ1-2; CDR3 DNA: TGTGCCAGCAGCATTGGACAGGATAGAGATGGCTACACCTTC; CDR3 protein: CASSIGQDRDGYTF
clone size: once; V gene: TRBV2; D gene: NA; J gene: TRBJ1-5; CDR3 DNA: TGTGCCAGCAGAAATCAGGGAGACAATCAGCCCCAGCATTTT; CDR3 protein: CASRNQGDNQPQHF
clone size: NA; V gene: TRBV6-5; D gene: NA; J gene: TRBJ1-1; CDR3 DNA: TGTGCCAGCAGCCCAACAGGAGAAGTAACTGGAGCTTTCTTT; CDR3 protein: CASSPTGEVTGAFF
clone size: NA; V gene: TRBV6-5; D gene: NA; J gene: TRBJ1-2; CDR3 DNA: TGTGCCAGCAGTTACTCCAGTAATTTACAGGGTTACGGCTACACCTTC; CDR3 protein: CASSYSSNLQGYGYTF
clone size: NA; V gene: TRBV7-7; D gene: TRBD1; J gene: TRBJ2-1; CDR3 DNA: TGTGCTAGCAGCTCGGGACAGGGGGGCTACAATGAGCAGTTCTTC; CDR3 protein: CASSSGQGGYNEQFF
clone size: NA; V gene: TRBV19; D gene: NA; J gene: TRBJ1-2; CDR3 DNA: TGTGCCAGTAGTACATTGTACAGCTACTATGGCTACACCTTC; CDR3 protein: CASSTLYSYYGYTF
clone size: NA; V gene: TRBV7-9; D gene: NA; J gene: TRBJ1-1; CDR3 DNA: TGTGCCAGCAGCTTTGGTTCAGTGAACACTGAAGCTTTCTTT; CDR3 protein: CASSFGSVNTEAFF
clone size: NA; V gene: TRBV7-8; D gene: NA; J gene: TRBJ1-3; CDR3 DNA: TGTGCCAGCAGCCCCGGTACTTCTGGAAACACCATATATTTT; CDR3 protein: CASSPGTSGNTIYF
clone size: NA; V gene: TRBV5-1; D gene: TRBD1; J gene: TRBJ2-2; CDR3 DNA: TGCGCCAGCAGCTTGGTAGGGGGCAAGAACACCGGGGAGCTGTTTTTT; CDR3 protein: CASSLVGGKNTGELFF
clone size: NA; V gene: TRBV4-1; D gene: TRBD2; J gene: TRBJ2-1; CDR3 DNA: TGCGCCAGCAGCACGGGACTAGCGGGAGGGCTCTCCTACAATGAGCAGTTCTTC; CDR3 protein: CASSTGLAGGLSYNEQFF
clone size: few; V gene: TRBV7-3; D gene: NA; J gene: TRBJ2-2; CDR3 DNA: TGTGCCAGCAGCCCATACACCGGGGAGCTGTTTTTT; CDR3 protein: CASSPYTGELFF
clone size: NA; V gene: TRBV19; D gene: NA; J gene: TRBJ1-5; CDR3 DNA: TGTGCCAGTAGTATATCGGCGAATCAGCCCCAGCATTTT; CDR3 protein: CASSISANQPQHF
clone size: NA; V gene: TRBV30; D gene: NA; J gene: TRBJ1-5; CDR3 DNA: TGTGCCTGGAGTGCCGCCGGGGCCCAGCATTTT; CDR3 protein: CAWSAAGAQHF
clone size: NA; V gene: TRBV6-5; D gene: NA; J gene: TRBJ1-1; CDR3 DNA: TGTGCCAGCAGCTCAGGAGTCAGCACTGAAGCTTTCTTT; CDR3 protein: CASSSGVSTEAFF
clone size: NA; V gene: TRBV19; D gene: NA; J gene: TRBJ1-5; CDR3 DNA: TGTGCCAGGGGCCGGAGACACCTAATCGATCAGCCCCAGCATTTT; CDR3 protein: CARGRRHLIDQPQHF
clone size: NA; V gene: TRBV4-1; D gene: TRBD2; J gene: TRBJ2-3; CDR3 DNA: TGCGCCAGCAGCCCCGGGACTATAAACACAGATACGCAGTATTTT; CDR3 protein: CASSPGTINTDTQYF
clone size: NA; V gene: TRBV7-9; D gene: TRBD2; J gene: TRBJ2-3; CDR3 DNA: TGTGCCAGCAGCCCTGGGACTAGCGGGAGGGCCTGGGGGGATACGCAGTATTTT; CDR3 protein: CASSPGTSGRAWGDTQYF
clone size: NA; V gene: TRBV13; D gene: TRBD1; J gene: TRBJ1-2; CDR3 DNA: TGTGCCAGCAGCTTAATCGTTGGCAGGGGGCAGTTGGGCTACACCTTC; CDR3 protein: CASSLIVGRGQLGYTF
clone size: NA; V gene: TRBV5-1; D gene: TRBD1; J gene: TRBJ1-2; CDR3 DNA: TGCGCCAGCAGTCAACCGGGACAGCTATATGGCTACACCTTC; CDR3 protein: CASSQPGQLYGYTF
clone size: NA; V gene: TRBV11-3; D gene: NA; J gene: TRBJ1-1; CDR3 DNA: TGTGCCAGCGACCACGGGTTGGGCACTGAAGCTTTCTTT; CDR3 protein: CASDHGLGTEAFF
clone size: NA; V gene: TRBV6-5; D gene: NA; J gene: TRBJ2-7; CDR3 DNA: TGTGCCAGCAGCCGGACAGCTAGCTCCTACGAGCAGTACTTC; CDR3 protein: CASSRTASSYEQYF
clone size: NA; V gene: TRBV11-2; D gene: TRBD1; J gene: TRBJ2-2; CDR3 DNA: TGTGCCAGCAGACAGGCAGGGGGTAGCGGGGAGCTGTTTTTT; CDR3 protein: CASRQAGGSGELFF
clone size: once; V gene: TRBV6-1; D gene: NA; J gene: TRBJ1-1; CDR3 DNA: TGTGCCATCCGAGGACTCTCCGGGACTGAAGCTTTCTTT; CDR3 protein: CAIRGLSGTEAFF
clone size: NA; V gene: TRBV7-3; D gene: NA; J gene: TRBJ1-1; CDR3 DNA: TGTGCCAGCAGCTCCGCCCCGGGGGTTGAAACTGAAGCTTTCTTT; CDR3 protein: CASSSAPGVETEAFF
clone size: NA; V gene: TRBV9; D gene: NA; J gene: TRBJ1-2; CDR3 DNA: TGTGCCAGCAGCGTACCATTTAGGGATGGCTACACCTTC; CDR3 protein: CASSVPFRDGYTF
clone size: NA; V gene: TRBV7-8; D gene: NA; J gene: TRBJ2-7; CDR3 DNA: TGTGCCAGCAGCCAGCAGTACGAGCAGTACTTC; CDR3 protein: CASSQQYEQYF
clone size: NA; V gene: TRBV27; D gene: NA; J gene: TRBJ2-7; CDR3 DNA: TGTGCCAGCAGTTTATCGGGCGGCTACGAGCAGTACTTC; CDR3 protein: CASSLSGGYEQYF
clone size: NA; V gene: TRBV2; D gene: TRBD2; J gene: TRBJ2-1; CDR3 DNA: TGTGCCAGTGAGACCGGGACTAGAGATGAGCAGTTCTTC; CDR3 protein: CASETGTRDEQFF
clone size: NA; V gene: TRBV11-3; D gene: TRBD1; J gene: TRBJ1-2; CDR3 DNA: TGTGCCAGCAGCTTTGGGACAGGGGTGCATGGCTACACCTTC; CDR3 protein: CASSFGTGVHGYTF
clone size: NA; V gene: TRBV7-2; D gene: NA; J gene: TRBJ2-7; CDR3 DNA: TGTGCCAGCAGCTTAGGGGGAGAGGCTATGAGGTCCTTC; CDR3 protein: CASSLGGEAMRSF
clone size: NA; V gene: TRBV11-3; D gene: NA; J gene: TRBJ1-2; CDR3 DNA: TGTGCCAGCAGCCCTAACCCCCAAACAGGGATGGGTGGCTACACCTTC; CDR3 protein: CASSPNPQTGMGGYTF